This T cell receptor beta chain is drawn from a study of control samples from healthy donors and cancer patients. TCRdb keeps only in-frame clones here, not all; method: immunoSEQ multiplex PCR. In the table there are around 80,000 clones, about 88% of which are singletons. CDR3 length equals 17 residues. Germline V CDR1 and CDR2: LGHDT, YNNKEL (reference sequence). The V end was cut by 4 bases, the J end by 0 bases, with 13 bases between. The chain is built from TRBV3-1 (or the pseudogene TRBV3-2) and TRBJ1-6; possible D gene TRBD1, 5 bases. The sequenced sample consisted of blood. The clonotype originates from a woman between 50 and 59 years old in good health. DNA of the CDR3: TGTGCCAGCAGCCGAATGACAGCTAGCTCCTATAATTCACCCCTCCACTTT. Its translation: CASSRMTASSYNSPLHF.